This T cell receptor beta chain derives from a study of blood T cell repertoires in COVID-19. Study at large: Collection of acute and convalescent COVID-19 samples took place in the United States, Italy and Spain. PBMCs, B-cell-depleted T cells, or T cells provided the cDNA or gDNA that made up the material.

In the original workflow: It was from reference gene primer amplification that nucleated cell counts were estimated. The method was immunoSEQ multiplex PCR; TCRdb's version includes in-frame clones alone and lacks a portion of them. That table gives V, J and clone size, and the DNA gave D and trimming. The sample shows roughly 62,000 clones, approximately 86% of them seen only once. Germline lookup yields CDR1 MNHEY and CDR2 SVGEGT. This CDR3 spans 14 amino acids. V was pared by 6 bases and J by 7 bases, with 9 bases of the junction left unmatched. The sequenced sample consisted of peripheral blood. The chain couples TRBV6-2 or TRBV6-3 to TRBJ1-1; the match to TRBD1 covers 9 bases. The receptor was isolated from a man between 65 and 85 years old with acute or convalescent COVID-19. CDR3 region: CASSTRDRVDEAFF. The CDR3 DNA follows: TGTGCCAGCAGCACCCGGGACAGGGTTGATGAAGCTTTCTTT.